This passage covers 32 T cell receptor beta chains from one sample sequenced in a study of CD8+CD57+ T cells in acquired aplastic anemia. TCR beta VDJ and CDR3 profiles were obtained from a genomic DNA template. TCRdb recomputed calls from the reads with MiXCR, one row per CDR3 protein. The sample shows some 190,000 distinct CDR3 sequences, under 55% of them seen only once. What was sequenced was sorted CD4+, CD8+, or CD8+CD57+ T cells (not recorded which) from PBMCs. The receptors originated from a human donor in good health.

This chain uses TRBV5-6 with TRBJ2-7; 9 nucleotides match TRBD1. Per germline, CDR1 SGHDT and CDR2 YYEEEE. The J segment lost 3 bases and the V segment lost 2 bases, leaving 3 bases of the junction unmatched. The CDR3 contains 14 residues. The CDR3 reads CASSFGGQGYEQYF. CDR3 DNA sequence: TGTGCCAGCAGCTTTGGGGGACAGGGCTACGAGCAGTACTTC.

This clonotype was found a few times. Just one base apart from a much larger clone, this may be a read error. In nucleotides, the CDR3 is TGTGTCAGTAGTATAGGAGCCGGTCAGCCCCAGCATTTT. This sequence encodes CVSSIGAGQPQHF. The V gene is TRBV19, the J gene TRBJ1-5, with D unresolved. CDR1 and CDR2 (germline): LNHDA, SQIVND (reference sequence). The length of the CDR3 is 13 residues.

This clonotype was found a few times. This chain uses TRBV2 with TRBJ1-1, with 8 bases matching TRBD1. V lost 0 bases, J lost 0 bases, and 9 bases stayed unmatched. The CDR3 loop spans 18 amino acids. The V gene's germline CDR1 is SNHLY and CDR2 FYNNEI. The CDR3 DNA reads TGTGCCAGCAGTGAAGCGGCCCCCGGGACAGGCTTGAACACTGAAGCTTTCTTT. It codes for CASSEAAPGTGLNTEAFF.

This sequence joins TRBV19 and TRBJ2-7, with D perhaps TRBD1 (6 bases). CDR3 length equals 15 residues. Trimming took off 5 bases at V and 2 bases at J, with 16 bases between the two ends. CDR1 and CDR2 (germline): LNHDA, SQIVND (reference sequence). The CDR3 loop is CASSQPGELTYEQYF. As DNA, the CDR3 is TGTGCCAGTAGTCAACCAGGGGAGTTGACCTACGAGCAGTACTTC.

V usage is TRBV20-1 and J usage is TRBJ2-7; D possibly matches TRBD1 or TRBD2 (5 bases each). The CDR3 sequence is 13 residues long. The germline V gene encodes CDR1 DFQATT and CDR2 SNEGSKA (reference sequence). V was pared by 0 bases and J by 5 bases, with 11 bases between. CDR3 loop: CSARDRQGDEQYF. As DNA, the CDR3 is TGCAGTGCTAGAGATAGGCAGGGAGACGAGCAGTACTTC.

This clonotype was seen ten or more times. The J gene is TRBJ1-4, the V gene TRBV20-1, with D perhaps matching TRBD1 (6 bases). The CDR3 runs to 11 residues. CDR1 and CDR2 (germline): DFQATT, SNEGSKA (reference sequence). V shed 4 bases and J shed 8 bases, with 8 bases lying between them. The CDR3 region has the DNA TGCAGTGCTAACAGGGAAGAAAAACTGTTTTTT. Its protein is CSANREEKLFF.

The table lists this clonotype with many counts. This chain connects TRBV20-1 to TRBJ2-3; D may correspond to TRBD1 or TRBD2 (5 bases each). Germline CDR1 and CDR2: DFQATT and SNEGSKA (reference sequence). V shed 7 bases and J shed 0 bases, with 11 bases lying between them. This CDR3 comprises 13 residues. CDR3 in DNA: TGCAGTGGAGGGGAGAGGAGCACAGATACGCAGTATTTT. This translates into CSGGERSTDTQYF.

This clonotype was picked up many times. The chain carries TRBV5-1 and TRBJ2-1; no clear D. The CDR3 sequence is 14 residues long. The V end was cut by 0 bases, the J end by 6 bases, with 10 bases between. Germline V gene data show CDR1 as SGHRS and CDR2 as YFSETQ. CDR3 in amino acids: CASSLAVTGNEQFF. The CDR3 DNA follows: TGCGCCAGCAGCTTGGCCGTGACTGGCAATGAGCAGTTCTTC.

The rearrangement links TRBV4-1 to TRBJ2-1; 7 nucleotides line up with TRBD2. This CDR3 comprises 18 residues. The germline gives CDR1 MGHRA, CDR2 YSYEKL. J lost 2 bases, V lost 4 bases, and 14 bases had no gene match. As DNA, the CDR3 is TGCGCCAGCAGCCGAGTGACTAGCCGTCAAACAGCCTACAATGAGCAGTTCTTC. This encodes CASSRVTSRQTAYNEQFF.

The chain links TRBV6-1 to TRBJ1-1, with a weak D call TRBD1 (5 bases). This CDR3 comprises 11 residues. CDR1 and CDR2 (germline): MNHNS, SASEGT. The ends were cut back, 1 base at V and 12 bases at J, with 9 bases in the middle. CDR3: CASSEGGSPFF. The CDR3, as DNA: TGTGCCAGCAGTGAAGGGGGCTCGCCTTTCTTT.

Turning to this clonotype: An end of the junction does not agree with germline; a read error may underlie this. The V and J genes are TRBV7-3 and TRBJ1-1; TRBD1 aligns across 7 bases. Looked up from germline, CDR1 is SGHTA and CDR2 is FQGTGA. CDR3 length: 15 residues. The CDR3, as DNA: TGTGCCGGCAGCTTATCCAACGCAGGGGGCACTGAAGCTTTCTTT. As protein: CAGSLSNAGGTEAFF.

This chain connects TRBV5-4 to TRBJ2-4; possible D gene TRBD1, 5 bases. The CDR3 spans 13 residues. The V and J ends lost 4 bases and 6 bases respectively, with 11 bases between them. CDR1 and CDR2 (germline): SGHNT, YYREEE (reference sequence). CDR3 DNA: TGTGCCAGCAGCAGAGACAGCTTAAACATTCAGTACTTC. The encoded protein is CASSRDSLNIQYF.

This clonotype was recorded many times. This chain joins TRBV4-1 and TRBJ1-5; no clear D gene. Trimming took 2 bases from V and 4 from J, leaving 9 bases between them. The germline gives CDR1 MGHRA, CDR2 YSYEKL. There are 14 residues in the CDR3. The CDR3 DNA reads TGCGCCAGCAGCCAATCGGGTGGTAATCAGCCCCAGCATTTT. Protein sequence: CASSQSGGNQPQHF.

This clonotype came up many times. This chain links TRBV20-1 with TRBJ2-7; 14 positions agree with TRBD2. The CDR3 covers 17 residues. From germline, CDR1 is DFQATT and CDR2 SNEGSKA (reference sequence). V was pared by 5 bases and J by 5 bases, with 14 bases of the junction left unmatched. CDR3 sequence reads: CSAPSGTSGRARDEQYF. The CDR3 nucleotides read TGCAGTGCTCCGTCTGGGACTAGCGGGAGAGCTCGGGACGAGCAGTACTTC.

This clonotype was detected many times. This chain uses TRBV6-1 with TRBJ2-5, with TRBD2 as a possible D gene (6 bases). Trimming cost V 6 bases and J 6 bases, with 17 bases left between them. The CDR3 loop spans 14 amino acids. Germline assignment: CDR1 MNHNS and CDR2 SASEGT. CDR3 coding DNA: TGTGCCAGCAGGCTAGCGTCGAGTTCGAAGACCCAGTACTTC. This encodes CASRLASSSKTQYF.

The gene calls are TRBV7-6 and TRBJ1-2; 8 nucleotides agree with TRBD1. CDR1 is SGHVS and CDR2 is FNYEAQ in the germline V gene. The CDR3 covers 14 residues. V lost 5 bases and J lost 3; bases outside the gene matches: 5. CDR3 nucleotides: TGTGCCAGCAGCCCCGGGACAGGTTACTATGGCTACACCTTC. It encodes CASSPGTGYYGYTF.

In this sample, this clonotype turned up many times. The rearrangement uses TRBV20-1 and TRBJ2-3; 7 bases align to TRBD1. Losses at the gene ends were 2 bases for V and 4 bases for J; bases not matched to a gene: 6. Germline CDR1 DFQATT, CDR2 SNEGSKA (reference sequence). The CDR3 contains 14 residues. CDR3 DNA sequence: TGCAGTGCTAGACCCAACAGGGGTGCAGATACGCAGTATTTT. It translates to CSARPNRGADTQYF.

This chain links TRBV14 with TRBJ2-1; no reliable D call. Trimming cost V 0 bases and J 6 bases, with 9 bases left between them. The germline V gene has CDR1 SGHDN and CDR2 FVKESK. The CDR3 sequence is 14 residues long. The CDR3 is CASSQDRAINEQFF. The DNA of the CDR3 is TGTGCCAGCAGCCAAGATCGGGCCATCAATGAGCAGTTCTTC.

The V gene is TRBV20-1, the J gene TRBJ1-1; possible D gene TRBD1, 6 bases. This CDR3 has 14 amino acids. The V gene's germline CDR1 is DFQATT and CDR2 SNEGSKA (reference sequence). V lost 3 bases and J lost 3, with 14 bases in between. CDR3 region: CSARWTVAHTEAFF. The CDR3 coding sequence is TGCAGTGCTAGGTGGACAGTGGCCCACACTGAAGCTTTCTTT.

The sample holds many counts of this clonotype. This rearrangement joins TRBV29-1 to TRBJ2-4; a weak D match, TRBD2 (6 bases). Between the trimmed V and J ends, which lost 2 bases and 6 bases, there was a span of 8 bases. The CDR3 runs 12 residues. CDR1 is SQVTM, CDR2 ANQGSEA, per germline. CDR3 coding DNA: TGCAGCGTTGAATTGGAGGGAAACATTCAGTACTTC. This sequence encodes CSVELEGNIQYF.

This chain joins TRBV7-3 and TRBJ1-2; D possibly corresponds to TRBD1 (6 bases). The CDR3 spans 12 residues. Trimming removed 5 bases from V and 7 bases from J, with 11 bases in between. CDR1 and CDR2 from the germline V gene are SGHTA and FQGTGA. In DNA form, the CDR3 reads TGTGCCAGCAGCGCAGGGGAGGCTGGCTACACCTTC. Amino acid sequence: CASSAGEAGYTF. Full variable domain (missing parts from reference TRBV7-3 and TRBJ1-2): GAGVSQTPSNKVTEKGKYVELRCDPISGHTALYWYRQSLGQGPEFLIYFQGTGAADDSGLPNDRFFAVRPEGSVSTLKIQRTERGDSAVYLCASSAGEAGYTFGSGTRLTVV.

The sample holds many counts of this clonotype. This chain links TRBV10-2 with TRBJ2-7; D is possibly TRBD1 (6 bases). The ends were cut back, 9 bases at V and 2 bases at J, with 11 bases in the middle. CDR1 and CDR2 from the germline V gene are WSHSY and SAAADI. The CDR3 is made up of 12 amino acids. CDR3 coding DNA: TGCGCCAGTCGGGACAACCCCTACGAGCAGTACTTC. It encodes CASRDNPYEQYF.

The V call is TRBV19, the J call TRBJ2-1; D gene ambiguous. The length of the CDR3 is 12 residues. Germline values: CDR1 LNHDA, CDR2 SQIVND (reference sequence). The germline V and J ends were trimmed by 3 bases and 3 bases, with 3 bases remaining between them. CDR3 sequence: CASSMGYNEQFF. The CDR3 coding sequence is TGTGCCAGTAGTATGGGCTACAATGAGCAGTTCTTC.

The chain couples TRBV7-8 to TRBJ2-7; D unresolved. V was clipped by 2 bases and J by 0 bases, with 8 bases between them. The CDR3 length is 14 residues. The germline V gene encodes CDR1 SGHVS and CDR2 FQNEAQ. CDR3 nucleotide sequence: TGTGCCAGCAGCTTAAAGACACCCTCCTACGAGCAGTACTTC. Its protein product is CASSLKTPSYEQYF.

A few counts support this clonotype. The chain combines TRBV20-1 with TRBJ1-2, with a possible D match to TRBD1 (6 bases). The CDR3 length is 12 residues. The ends were cut back, 1 base at V and 8 bases at J, with 11 bases in the middle. CDR1 and CDR2 from the germline V gene are DFQATT and SNEGSKA (reference sequence). The CDR3 loop is CSARVQGGGYTF. CDR3 nucleotide sequence: TGCAGTGCTAGAGTACAGGGTGGCGGCTACACCTTC.

J is TRBJ1-1 and V is TRBV6-1; D unresolved. Germline CDR1 is MNHNS and CDR2 is SASEGT. V was trimmed by 6 bases and J by 7 bases, leaving 15 bases between them. This CDR3 contains 13 residues. CDR3 bases: TGTGCCAGCAGCGTAGCGAGAGGACGTGAAGCTTTCTTT. Its protein is CASSVARGREAFF.

Comment on this clonotype: A much larger clone differs by one base, so this may be a read error. The rearrangement joins TRBV7-9 to TRBJ2-3; D is uncertain. Germline V gene data show CDR1 as SEHNR and CDR2 as FQNEAQ (reference sequence). This CDR3 has 12 amino acids. The CDR3 is CASSLATDTRYF. CDR3 sequence (DNA): TGTGCCAGCAGCTTAGCCACAGATACGCGGTATTTT.

This clonotype was picked up many times. The chain combines TRBV7-2 with TRBJ2-6, with D perhaps being TRBD1 or TRBD2 (6 bases each). This CDR3 spans 19 amino acids. V lost 5 bases, J lost 0 bases, and 20 bases lay in between. Germline assignment: CDR1 SGHTA and CDR2 FQGNSA. CDR3 DNA: TGTGCCAGCAGCGGGCGGGACATCTCCCTCTACTCTGGGGCCAACGTCCTGACTTTC. Amino acid sequence: CASSGRDISLYSGANVLTF.

The V and J genes are TRBV19 and TRBJ1-2, with D possibly matching TRBD1 (5 bases). CDR3 length: 12 residues. V was pared by 9 bases and J by 1 base, with 9 bases between. Germline V CDR1 and CDR2: LNHDA, SQIVND (reference sequence). The CDR3 loop is CASRDLNYGYTF. The CDR3 DNA reads TGTGCCAGCCGGGACCTTAACTATGGCTACACCTTC.

At least ten counts were recorded for this clonotype. At one end the junction does not follow the germline gene, possibly because of a read error. V and J are TRBV5-8 and TRBJ2-7; 7 bases line up with TRBD1. CDR3 length: 12 residues. Looked up from germline, CDR1 is SGHTS and CDR2 is YDEGEE. CDR3 amino acids: CASSLMLTGTRF. In DNA form, the CDR3 reads TGTGCCAGCAGTCTTATGTTGACAGGGACCCGATTC.

This clonotype was observed once. The chain is built from TRBV20-1 and TRBJ2-6, with TRBD1 as a possible D gene (6 bases). This CDR3 has 16 residues. Germline V gene sequence: CDR1 DFQATT, CDR2 SNEGSKA (reference sequence). V gave up 0 bases and J gave up 0 bases, with 9 bases separating them. The CDR3 loop is CSARETGPSGANVLTF. The CDR3 nucleotides are TGCAGTGCTAGAGAAACAGGGCCCTCTGGGGCCAACGTCCTGACTTTC.

Regarding this clonotype: A much larger clone differs by one base, so this may be a read error. The chain carries TRBV18 and TRBJ2-7; the D is unclear. The V end lost 2 bases, the J end lost 6 bases, and 11 bases lay between the germline ends. The germline gives CDR1 KGHSH, CDR2 LQKENI. The CDR3 runs to 13 residues. DNA of the CDR3: TGTGCCAGCTCACCAACTGGGGAATCCGAGCAGTACTTC. This gives the protein CASSPTGESEQYF.